This T cell receptor beta chain was sequenced in a study of blood T cell repertoires in COVID-19. The junction had 21 bases not matched to a gene; V was cut back by 2 bases and J by 7 bases. Germline lookup yields CDR1 MNHEY and CDR2 SMNVEV (reference sequence). The CDR3 extends over 19 amino acids. This clone was found once. Libraries were prepared by immunoSEQ multiplex PCR; TCRdb keeps only in-frame clonotypes and omits some of them. The data contain fewer than 250,000 clones, approximately 90% of them seen just once; the ten biggest clones take up under 5.5%. The receptor was isolated from a woman aged 40 to 50 with acute or convalescent COVID-19. Sequenced material: peripheral blood. The chain is built from TRBV27 and TRBJ1-1, with TRBD1 matching 8 bases. The CDR3 nucleotides read TGTGCCAGCAGTTTACAACCGCCCCGTCGACAGGGGTTGCAGGTTGAAGCTTTCTTT. It codes for CASSLQPPRRQGLQVEAFF.